The 3 T cell receptor beta chains below were found in one sample sequenced in a study of blood T cell repertoires in COVID-19. The table came from immunoSEQ multiplex PCR; TCRdb's copy has only in-frame clones and leaves some out. The table includes 150,000 or so clones, around four fifths detected once. The specimen was peripheral blood. Every receptor here comes from a human donor in a cohort sampled during active COVID-19.

This clone has only one observation. The chain is built from TRBV7-2 and TRBJ1-2; D is uncertain. The CDR3 is 15 residues long. V lost 5 bases and J lost 3, with 16 bases in between. CDR1 is SGHTA and CDR2 is FQGNSA in the germline V gene. The CDR3 nucleotides read TGTGCCAGCAGCCGGTCGGGTCCGATGGACTATGGCTACACCTTC. Amino acid sequence: CASSRSGPMDYGYTF.

The chain uses TRBV7-2 and TRBJ1-5; D may be TRBD1 (5 bases). Germline loops: CDR1 SGHTA, CDR2 FQGNSA. With 5 bases removed from V and 0 bases from J, the gap between germline ends came to 11 bases. This CDR3 region has 15 residues. Here the CDR3 DNA reads TGTGCCAGCAGCCGGTGGGGGGATAGCAATCAGCCCCAGCATTTT. Translated, it gives CASSRWGDSNQPQHF.

The V and J genes are TRBV10-3 and TRBJ1-4; D not resolved. The CDR3 length is 13 residues. The germline V gene encodes CDR1 ENHRY and CDR2 SYGVKD. V was pared by 10 bases and J by 8 bases, with 17 bases between. The CDR3 loop is CATGITQGEKLFF. CDR3 nucleotide sequence: TGTGCCACCGGGATCACCCAAGGAGAAAAACTGTTTTTT.